The subject of this entry is one T cell receptor beta chain. Antigen: not known. These data belong to a study of cytomegalovirus exposure and HLA in healthy donors. Study-level results: Most sequenced TCRs were rare (though some public TCRs occurred in many donors). In an earlier analysis, productive rearrangement rates for most beta V segments clustered near 87% or 30%.

Germline lookup yields CDR1 LNHDA and CDR2 SQIVND (reference sequence). With 5 bases clipped from V and 5 bases from J, the junction kept 5 bases outside the gene matches. There are 14 residues in the CDR3. The PCR ran on 60 Vbeta and 13 Jbeta primers. Assay used: immunoSEQ multiplex PCR; TCRdb lists only in-frame clones, some missing. The profile shows roughly 160,000 clones, roughly 76% of them singletons. V usage is TRBV19 and J usage is TRBJ2-5, with 10 positions matching TRBD1. Source material: PBMCs. This receptor was taken from a man between 60 and 70 years old in good health and CMV-seronegative. Written as DNA, the CDR3 is TGTGCCAGTAGTGACAGGGGGCTGGGGGAGACCCAGTACTTC. Translating it yields CASSDRGLGETQYF.